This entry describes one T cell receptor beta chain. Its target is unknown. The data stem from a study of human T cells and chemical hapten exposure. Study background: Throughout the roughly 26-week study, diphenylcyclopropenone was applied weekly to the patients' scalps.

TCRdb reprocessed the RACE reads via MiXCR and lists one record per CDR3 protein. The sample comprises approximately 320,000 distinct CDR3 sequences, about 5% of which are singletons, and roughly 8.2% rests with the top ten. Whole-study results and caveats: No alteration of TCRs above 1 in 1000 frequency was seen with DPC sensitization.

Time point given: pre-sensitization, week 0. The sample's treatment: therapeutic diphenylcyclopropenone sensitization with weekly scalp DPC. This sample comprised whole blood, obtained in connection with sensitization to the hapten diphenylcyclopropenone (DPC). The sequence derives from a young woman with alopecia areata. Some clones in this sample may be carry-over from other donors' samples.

In DNA form, the CDR3 reads TGTGCCAGCAGCTTCGCCGGGCGGGGGCCGGGTACGCAGTATTTT. Encoded protein: CASSFAGRGPGTQYF. The chain carries TRBV11-2 and TRBJ2-3, with a tentative D call TRBD2 (7 bases). The CDR3 loop spans 15 amino acids. CDR1 and CDR2 from the germline V gene are SGHAT and FQNNGV. Between the trimmed V and J ends, which lost 3 bases and 8 bases, there was a span of 18 bases.